The rows below give T cell receptor beta chains drawn from one sample of a study of CD8+CD57+ T cells in acquired aplastic anemia. TCRdb processed the reads anew with MiXCR; each CDR3 protein has one entry. The sample gives 80,000 to 100,000 distinct CDR3 sequences, around 62% of which show up once; about 62% is in the top ten. Sequenced: sorted CD4+, CD8+, or CD8+CD57+ T cells (not recorded which) from PBMCs. The receptors derive from a human donor with aplastic anemia. Each CDR3 is given with its conserved first and last residue. Each record gives: D gene, V gene, J gene, CDR3 length, clone size, CDR3 protein, CDR3 DNA. A D gene is named only where the DNA matches it firmly. The listing skips clone size in some rows; elsewhere it reads once, few, many or a size class.

d_gene: TRBD1
v_gene: TRBV15
j_gene: TRBJ1-4
len: 15
abundance: NA
CDR3aa: CATSIRTGTTGKLFF
CDR3nt: TGTGCCACCAGCATTAGGACAGGGACCACGGGAAAACTGTTTTTT

d_gene: TRBD2
v_gene: TRBV10-2
j_gene: TRBJ2-7
len: 14
abundance: NA
CDR3aa: CASSDGRGTYEQYF
CDR3nt: TGCGCCAGCAGTGACGGGAGGGGGACCTACGAGCAGTACTTC

d_gene: TRBD1
v_gene: TRBV24-1
j_gene: TRBJ2-1
len: 15
abundance: NA
CDR3aa: CATSDLHRGYNEQFF
CDR3nt: TGTGCCACCAGTGATTTGCACAGGGGTTACAATGAGCAGTTCTTC

d_gene: TRBD2
v_gene: TRBV24-1
j_gene: TRBJ2-2
len: 13
abundance: NA
CDR3aa: CATSNRGGRELFF
CDR3nt: TGTGCCACCAGCAACCGGGGGGGACGGGAGCTGTTTTTT

d_gene: NA
v_gene: TRBV20-1
j_gene: TRBJ1-6
len: 14
abundance: NA
CDR3aa: CSPDSEPYNSPLHF
CDR3nt: TGCAGTCCTGACAGCGAGCCCTATAATTCACCCCTCCACTTT

d_gene: NA
v_gene: TRBV2
j_gene: TRBJ1-6
len: 13
abundance: NA
CDR3aa: CASGRPSVSPLHF
CDR3nt: TGTGCCAGCGGGAGGCCCTCTGTTTCACCCCTCCACTTT

d_gene: NA
v_gene: TRBV2
j_gene: TRBJ2-1
len: 13
abundance: NA
CDR3aa: CASEWAGNNEQFF
CDR3nt: TGTGCCAGCGAGTGGGCGGGCAACAATGAGCAGTTCTTC

d_gene: TRBD1
v_gene: TRBV5-4
j_gene: TRBJ2-7
len: 15
abundance: NA
CDR3aa: CASSLALGTGREQYF
CDR3nt: TGTGCCAGCAGCTTGGCCCTTGGGACAGGTCGCGAGCAGTACTTC

d_gene: NA
v_gene: TRBV6-4
j_gene: TRBJ2-1
len: 14
abundance: many
CDR3aa: CASSDSDTSNEQFF
CDR3nt: TGTGCCAGCAGTGACTCGGACACTTCCAATGAGCAGTTCTTC

d_gene: TRBD1
v_gene: TRBV19
j_gene: TRBJ2-7
len: 14
abundance: many
CDR3aa: CASSTPGQPYEQYF
CDR3nt: TGTGCCAGTAGTACCCCGGGACAGCCCTACGAGCAGTACTTC

d_gene: NA
v_gene: TRBV7-6
j_gene: TRBJ2-1
len: 12
abundance: NA
CDR3aa: CASSLALNEQFF
CDR3nt: TGTGCCAGCAGCTTAGCTCTCAATGAGCAGTTCTTC

d_gene: NA
v_gene: TRBV20-1
j_gene: TRBJ1-5
len: 13
abundance: NA
CDR3aa: CSAKRVSNQPQHF
CDR3nt: TGCAGTGCTAAGAGGGTTAGCAATCAGCCCCAGCATTTT

d_gene: NA
v_gene: TRBV7-6
j_gene: TRBJ2-7
len: 12
abundance: medium-sized
CDR3aa: CASSSTPLEQYF
CDR3nt: TGTGCCAGCAGCTCCACGCCACTCGAGCAGTACTTC

d_gene: NA
v_gene: TRBV4-1
j_gene: TRBJ1-5
len: 16
abundance: many
CDR3aa: CASSQDPSLTNQPQHF
CDR3nt: TGCGCCAGCAGCCAAGATCCGAGTCTGACCAATCAGCCCCAGCATTTT

d_gene: TRBD2
v_gene: TRBV20-1
j_gene: TRBJ2-7
len: 17
abundance: NA
CDR3aa: CSARSQLAGGRGYEQYF
CDR3nt: TGCAGTGCTAGATCCCAACTAGCGGGGGGTAGGGGCTACGAGCAGTACTTC

d_gene: NA
v_gene: TRBV12-3/TRBV12-4
j_gene: TRBJ2-3
len: 14
abundance: NA
CDR3aa: CASGVGMGTDTQYF
CDR3nt: TGTGCCAGCGGTGTGGGCATGGGAACAGATACGCAGTATTTT

d_gene: NA
v_gene: TRBV20-1
j_gene: TRBJ1-2
len: 13
abundance: NA
CDR3aa: CSARDLSRELYTF
CDR3nt: TGCAGTGCTAGAGATCTCAGTCGGGAGCTCTACACCTTC

d_gene: NA
v_gene: TRBV12-3/TRBV12-4
j_gene: TRBJ2-3
len: 14
abundance: NA
CDR3aa: CASSILGQSDTQYF
CDR3nt: TGTGCCAGCAGTATCCTCGGACAGTCAGATACGCAGTATTTT

d_gene: TRBD1
v_gene: TRBV19
j_gene: TRBJ1-2
len: 18
abundance: NA
CDR3aa: CASSITRRTGGLEKGYTF
CDR3nt: TGTGCCAGTAGTATAACCCGACGGACAGGGGGCCTAGAGAAGGGCTACACCTTC

d_gene: NA
v_gene: TRBV20-1
j_gene: TRBJ2-7
len: 13
abundance: NA
CDR3aa: CSARDTPSYEQYF
CDR3nt: TGCAGTGCTAGAGACACTCCGTCCTACGAGCAGTACTTC

d_gene: NA
v_gene: TRBV27
j_gene: TRBJ2-7
len: 11
abundance: NA
CDR3aa: CASSLGAEQHF
CDR3nt: TGCGCCAGCAGTTTAGGCGCCGAGCAGCACTTC

d_gene: NA
v_gene: TRBV5-4
j_gene: TRBJ1-2
len: 14
abundance: NA
CDR3aa: CASSPTGLNYGYTF
CDR3nt: TGTGCCAGCAGCCCGACCGGGCTAAACTATGGCTACACCTTC

d_gene: TRBD1
v_gene: TRBV2
j_gene: TRBJ2-5
len: 14
abundance: NA
CDR3aa: CDSSRDRGPETQYF
CDR3nt: TGTGACAGCAGTAGGGACAGGGGGCCAGAGACCCAGTACTTC

d_gene: TRBD2
v_gene: TRBV6-4
j_gene: TRBJ2-3
len: 14
abundance: once
CDR3aa: CASSVGTSGNAQYF
CDR3nt: TGTGCCAGCAGTGTTGGGACTAGCGGGAATGCGCAGTATTTT

d_gene: TRBD1
v_gene: TRBV15
j_gene: TRBJ1-4
len: 14
abundance: NA
CDR3aa: CATSATGGGEKLFF
CDR3nt: TGTGCCACCAGCGCAACAGGGGGAGGGGAAAAACTGTTTTTT

d_gene: TRBD1
v_gene: TRBV4-1
j_gene: TRBJ2-5
len: 14
abundance: once
CDR3aa: CASSQENRGETQYF
CDR3nt: TGCGCCAGCAGCCAAGAAAACAGGGGAGAGACCCAGTACTTC

d_gene: TRBD2
v_gene: TRBV4-1
j_gene: TRBJ2-3
len: 16
abundance: NA
CDR3aa: CASSQEPSGSTDTQYF
CDR3nt: TGCGCCAGCAGCCAAGAACCTAGCGGGAGCACAGATACGCAGTATTTT

d_gene: NA
v_gene: TRBV10-2
j_gene: TRBJ2-3
len: 14
abundance: NA
CDR3aa: CASKNLGPADTQYF
CDR3nt: TGCGCCAGCAAAAACCTAGGGCCCGCAGATACGCAGTATTTC

d_gene: TRBD1
v_gene: TRBV19
j_gene: TRBJ2-3
len: 14
abundance: NA
CDR3aa: CASTPDRGTDTQYF
CDR3nt: TGTGCCAGTACCCCGGACAGGGGCACAGATACGCAGTATTTT

d_gene: NA
v_gene: TRBV19
j_gene: TRBJ2-3
len: 14
abundance: NA
CDR3aa: CASSPKMSTDTQYF
CDR3nt: TGTGCCAGTAGCCCAAAGATGAGCACAGATACGCAGTATTTT

d_gene: TRBD2
v_gene: TRBV12-3/TRBV12-4
j_gene: TRBJ2-5
len: 14
abundance: NA
CDR3aa: CASSSTSGKETQYF
CDR3nt: TGTGCCAGCAGTTCGACTAGCGGGAAAGAGACCCAGTACTTC

d_gene: NA
v_gene: TRBV19
j_gene: TRBJ1-1
len: 15
abundance: NA
CDR3aa: CASSTGTASDTEAFF
CDR3nt: TGTGCCAGTAGTACCGGGACGGCATCCGACACTGAAGCTTTCTTT

d_gene: TRBD2
v_gene: TRBV10-3
j_gene: TRBJ2-3
len: 15
abundance: NA
CDR3aa: CAISGGGGGSDTQYF
CDR3nt: TGTGCCATCAGTGGGGGCGGGGGGGGATCAGATACGCAGTATTTT

d_gene: NA
v_gene: TRBV20-1
j_gene: TRBJ2-7
len: 13
abundance: NA
CDR3aa: CSARDRRDYEQYF
CDR3nt: TGCAGTGCTAGAGATCGTAGGGATTACGAGCAGTACTTC

d_gene: NA
v_gene: TRBV29-1
j_gene: TRBJ1-1
len: 13
abundance: few
CDR3aa: CSVEDSVNTEAFF
CDR3nt: TGCAGCGTTGAAGATTCGGTGAACACTGAAGCTTTCTTT

d_gene: NA
v_gene: TRBV20-1
j_gene: TRBJ2-7
len: 12
abundance: NA
CDR3aa: CSASRFRYEQYF
CDR3nt: TGCAGTGCTTCTAGATTCCGGTACGAGCAGTACTTC

d_gene: NA
v_gene: TRBV20-1
j_gene: TRBJ1-2
len: 13
abundance: once
CDR3aa: CSARDDRGEGYAF
CDR3nt: TGCAGTGCTAGAGATGATAGAGGGGAGGGCTACGCCTTC

d_gene: NA
v_gene: TRBV5-1
j_gene: TRBJ2-7
len: 14
abundance: NA
CDR3aa: CASSLEVGRYEQYF
CDR3nt: TGCGCCAGCAGCTTGGAGGTGGGGCGGTACGAGCAGTACTTC

d_gene: TRBD2
v_gene: TRBV15
j_gene: TRBJ2-1
len: 19
abundance: NA
CDR3aa: CATSRGAGVVSSSYNEQFF
CDR3nt: TGTGCCACCAGCAGAGGAGCGGGAGTGGTCTCGAGCTCCTACAATGAGCAGTTCTTC

d_gene: TRBD2
v_gene: TRBV10-3
j_gene: TRBJ2-3
len: 15
abundance: once
CDR3aa: CAISVGGRDTDTQYF
CDR3nt: TGTGCCATCAGTGTTGGAGGGAGGGACACAGATACGCAGTATTTT

d_gene: TRBD1
v_gene: TRBV6-1
j_gene: TRBJ1-2
len: 13
abundance: NA
CDR3aa: CASRPTGGYGYTF
CDR3nt: TGTGCCAGCAGACCGACAGGGGGCTATGGCTACACCTTC

d_gene: NA
v_gene: TRBV7-9
j_gene: TRBJ1-1
len: 11
abundance: once
CDR3aa: CASSIQDKAFF
CDR3nt: TGTGCCAGCTCTATCCAGGATAAAGCTTTCTTT